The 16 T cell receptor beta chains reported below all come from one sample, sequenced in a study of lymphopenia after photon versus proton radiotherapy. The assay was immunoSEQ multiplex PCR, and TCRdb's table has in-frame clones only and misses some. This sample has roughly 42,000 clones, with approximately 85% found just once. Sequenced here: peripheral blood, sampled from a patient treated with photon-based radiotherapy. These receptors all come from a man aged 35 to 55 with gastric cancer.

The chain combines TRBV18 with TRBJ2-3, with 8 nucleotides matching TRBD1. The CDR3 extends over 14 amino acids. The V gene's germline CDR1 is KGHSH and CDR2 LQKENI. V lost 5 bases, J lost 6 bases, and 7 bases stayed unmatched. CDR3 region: CASSSETGADTQYF. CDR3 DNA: TGTGCCAGCTCATCGGAGACAGGGGCCGATACGCAGTATTTT. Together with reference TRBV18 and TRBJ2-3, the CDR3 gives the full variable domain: NAGVMQNPRHLVRRRGQEARLRCSPMKGHSHVYWYRQLPEEGLKFMVYLQKENIIDESGMPKERFSAEFPKEGPSILRIQQVVRGDSAAYFCASSSETGADTQYFGPGTRLTVL.

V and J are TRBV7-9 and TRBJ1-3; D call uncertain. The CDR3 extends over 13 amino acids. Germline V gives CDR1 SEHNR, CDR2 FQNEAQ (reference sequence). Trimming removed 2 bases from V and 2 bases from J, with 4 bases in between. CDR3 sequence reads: CASSLPPGNTIYF. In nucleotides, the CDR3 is TGTGCCAGCAGCTTACCCCCTGGAAACACCATATATTTT.

The CDR3 DNA reads TGCGCCAGCAGCCCGGGGGGGTCCTCCTATAATTCACCCCTCCACTTT. Its protein is CASSPGGSSYNSPLHF. The rearrangement joins TRBV5-1 to TRBJ1-6; D may be TRBD1 (5 bases). From germline, CDR1 is SGHRS and CDR2 YFSETQ. CDR3 size: 16 residues. V was pared by 4 bases and J by 0 bases, with 11 bases between.

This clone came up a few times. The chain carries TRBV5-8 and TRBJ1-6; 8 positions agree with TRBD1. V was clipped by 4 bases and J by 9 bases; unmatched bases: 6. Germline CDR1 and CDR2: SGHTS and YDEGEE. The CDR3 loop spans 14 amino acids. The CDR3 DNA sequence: TGTGCCAGCAGCAAGGGACAGGTCGGTTCACCCCTCCACTTT. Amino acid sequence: CASSKGQVGSPLHF.

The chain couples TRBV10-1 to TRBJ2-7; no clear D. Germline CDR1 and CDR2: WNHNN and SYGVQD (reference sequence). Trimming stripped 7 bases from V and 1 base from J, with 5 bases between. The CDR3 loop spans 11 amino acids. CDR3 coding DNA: TGCGCCAGCAAACGGTCCTACGAGCAGTACTTC. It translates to CASKRSYEQYF.

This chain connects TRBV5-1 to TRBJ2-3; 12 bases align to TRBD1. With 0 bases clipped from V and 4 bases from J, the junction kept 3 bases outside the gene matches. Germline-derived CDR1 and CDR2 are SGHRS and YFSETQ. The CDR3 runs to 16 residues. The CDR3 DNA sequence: TGCGCCAGCAGCTTGGCAGGGACAGGGGGCGCAGATACGCAGTATTTT. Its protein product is CASSLAGTGGADTQYF.

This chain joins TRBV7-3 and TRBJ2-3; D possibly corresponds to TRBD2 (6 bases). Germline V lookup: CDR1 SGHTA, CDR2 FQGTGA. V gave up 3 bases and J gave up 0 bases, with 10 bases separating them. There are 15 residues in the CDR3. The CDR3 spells CASSFGGTSTDTQYF. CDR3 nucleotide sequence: TGTGCCAGCAGCTTCGGGGGAACTAGCACAGATACGCAGTATTTT.

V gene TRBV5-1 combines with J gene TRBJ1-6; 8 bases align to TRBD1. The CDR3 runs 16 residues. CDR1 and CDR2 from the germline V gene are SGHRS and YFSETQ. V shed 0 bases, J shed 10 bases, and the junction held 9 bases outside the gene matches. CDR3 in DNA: TGCGCCAGCAGCTTGGATGGACAGGGTAAGGAATCACCCCTCCACTTT. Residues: CASSLDGQGKESPLHF.

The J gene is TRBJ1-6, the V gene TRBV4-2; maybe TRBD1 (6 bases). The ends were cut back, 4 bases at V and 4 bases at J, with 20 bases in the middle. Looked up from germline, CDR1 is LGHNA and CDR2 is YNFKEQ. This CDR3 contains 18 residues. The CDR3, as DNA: TGTGCCAGCAGCCCCGTGGCCGGGGGCGTCGGGTATAATTCACCCCTCCACTTT. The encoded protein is CASSPVAGGVGYNSPLHF.

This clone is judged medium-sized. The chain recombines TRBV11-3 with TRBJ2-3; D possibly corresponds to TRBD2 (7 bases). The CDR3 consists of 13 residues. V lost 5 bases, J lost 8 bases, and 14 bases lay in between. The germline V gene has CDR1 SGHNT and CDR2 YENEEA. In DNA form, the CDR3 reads TGTGCCAGCAGCCCAAGGGGGGGCTCTACGCAGTATTTT. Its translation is CASSPRGGSTQYF.

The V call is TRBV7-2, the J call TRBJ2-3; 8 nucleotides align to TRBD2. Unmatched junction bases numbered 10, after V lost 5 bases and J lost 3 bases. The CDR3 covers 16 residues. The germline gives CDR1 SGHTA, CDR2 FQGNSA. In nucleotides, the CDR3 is TGTGCCAGCAGCCCGTTAGCGGGGTCTAGGACAGATACGCAGTATTTT. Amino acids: CASSPLAGSRTDTQYF.

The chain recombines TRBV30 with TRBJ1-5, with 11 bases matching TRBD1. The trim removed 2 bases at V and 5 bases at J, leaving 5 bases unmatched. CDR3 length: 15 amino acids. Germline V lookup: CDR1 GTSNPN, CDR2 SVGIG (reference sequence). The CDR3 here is CAWSFGQGADQPQHF. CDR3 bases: TGTGCCTGGAGTTTCGGACAGGGGGCCGATCAGCCCCAGCATTTT.

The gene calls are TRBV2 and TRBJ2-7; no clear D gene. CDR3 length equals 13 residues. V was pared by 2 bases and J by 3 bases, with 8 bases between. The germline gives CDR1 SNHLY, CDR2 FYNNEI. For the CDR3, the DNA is TGTGCCAGCAGTGAATTGGAAAACTACGAGCAGTACTTC. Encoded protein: CASSELENYEQYF.

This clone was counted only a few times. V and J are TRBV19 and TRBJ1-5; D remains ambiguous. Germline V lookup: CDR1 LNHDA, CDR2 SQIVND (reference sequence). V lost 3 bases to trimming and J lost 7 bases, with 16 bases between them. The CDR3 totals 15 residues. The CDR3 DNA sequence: TGTGCCAGTAGTATTGGAACAGTGGTATACCAGCCCCAGCATTTT. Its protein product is CASSIGTVVYQPQHF.

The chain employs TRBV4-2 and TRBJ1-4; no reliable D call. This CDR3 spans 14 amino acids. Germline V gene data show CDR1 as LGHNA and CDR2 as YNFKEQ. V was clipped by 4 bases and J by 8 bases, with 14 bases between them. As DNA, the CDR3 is TGTGCCAGCAGCCCCCGGGCCTTGGAGGAAAAACTGTTTTTT. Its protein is CASSPRALEEKLFF.

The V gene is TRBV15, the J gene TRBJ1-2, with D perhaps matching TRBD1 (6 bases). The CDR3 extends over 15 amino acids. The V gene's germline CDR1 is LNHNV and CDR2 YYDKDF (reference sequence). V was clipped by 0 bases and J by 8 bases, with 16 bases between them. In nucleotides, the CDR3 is TGTGCCACCAGCAGAGAGGCGGAGGGGGGGAGCGGCTACACCTTC. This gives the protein CATSREAEGGSGYTF.